This TCR beta chain was sequenced for a study of PD-1 blockade in classical Hodgkin lymphoma. General study results and limits: A significant rise in TCR diversity by C4D1 was seen for CD4+ but not CD8+ cells. The authors have not defined what causes the repertoire differences, possibly disease activity or prior therapy.

As concerns this clone: Its cognate antigen is unknown.

Method: immunoSEQ multiplex PCR; TCRdb's copy keeps in-frame clones and lacks some. The sample lists 45,000 or so clones, about 73% seen once, with 9.5% to 11% in the top ten. The germline gives CDR1 SGHAT, CDR2 FQNNGV. The CDR3 loop spans 12 amino acids. V was shortened by 7 bases and J by 5 bases, with 11 bases between the two germline ends. Autologous stem cell transplantation was followed by relapse in every patient, and brentuximab vedotin exposure varied. The rearrangement links TRBV11-2 to TRBJ2-5; tentatively, D is TRBD2 (6 bases). The starting material was peripheral blood mononuclear cells (PBMCs), obtained at baseline. The sequence was collected from a human donor with classical Hodgkin lymphoma. The CDR3 DNA reads as TGTGCCAGCAACCAAGGAGGGGAGACCCAGTACTTC. Its translation is CASNQGGETQYF.